The 8 T cell receptor beta chains below were found in one sample sequenced in a study of cytotoxic CD8 clonotypes in ibrutinib-treated CLL. This table comes from immunoSEQ multiplex PCR, and its TCRdb copy is limited to in-frame clones, with some not included. The sample shows some 130,000 clones, 91% of them seen only once. The material sequenced was PBMCs, taken after 12 months of ibrutinib treatment. These receptors all stem from a human donor with chronic lymphocytic leukemia.

J is TRBJ2-5 and V is TRBV5-1; TRBD1 matches at 7 bases. The V gene end was trimmed by 4 bases and the J gene end by 5 bases; junction bases not matched to a gene: 5. The length of the CDR3 is 13 residues. Germline CDR1 is SGHRS and CDR2 is YFSETQ. The CDR3 sequence is CASSTTGQETQYF. The CDR3 DNA reads TGCGCCAGCAGCACGACAGGGCAGGAGACCCAGTACTTC.

Remarks on this clone: The same CDR3 also results from other DNA sequences found in this sample. V and J are TRBV5-1 and TRBJ1-5; possibly TRBD1 for D (5 bases). The CDR3 is made up of 15 amino acids. Germline loops: CDR1 SGHRS, CDR2 YFSETQ. The V end was cut by 0 bases, the J end by 0 bases, with 7 bases between. The CDR3 sequence: CASSLEGDSNQPQHF. The CDR3 DNA is TGCGCCAGCAGCTTGGAAGGGGATAGCAATCAGCCCCAGCATTTT.

The chain recombines TRBV27 with TRBJ2-1; D uncertain. Deletions cut 5 bases from V and 7 bases from J, with 6 bases between. Germline V lookup: CDR1 MNHEY, CDR2 SMNVEV (reference sequence). The length of the CDR3 is 11 residues. CDR3 residues: CASSQRNEQFF. The CDR3 DNA reads TGTGCCAGCAGTCAGAGGAATGAGCAGTTCTTC.

This clone has only one observation. V gene TRBV7-2 combines with J gene TRBJ1-2; weak D call: TRBD1 (5 bases). CDR1 SGHTA and CDR2 FQGNSA come from the germline V gene. CDR3 length: 19 residues. V lost 4 bases and J 1 base, leaving 25 bases between the germline ends. The CDR3 coding sequence is TGTGCCAGCAGCTCCGAGATATATGCATGGGGGACCCGTAACTATGGCTACACCTTC. Residues: CASSSEIYAWGTRNYGYTF.

The V call is TRBV25-1, the J call TRBJ2-5; 7 bases align to TRBD1. CDR3 length: 12 residues. CDR1 MGHDK and CDR2 SYGVNS come from the germline V gene. V was pared by 6 bases and J by 2 bases, with 0 bases of the junction left unmatched. DNA for the CDR3: TGTGCCAGCAGCAGGGGGCAAGAGACCCAGTACTTC. Protein sequence: CASSRGQETQYF. Complete variable domain (other parts from reference TRBV25-1 and TRBJ2-5): EADIYQTPRYLVIGTGKKITLECSQTMGHDKMYWYQQDPGMELHLIHYSYGVNSTEKGDLSSESTVSRIRTEHFPLTLESARPSHTSQYLCASSRGQETQYFGPGTRLLVL.

The chain recombines TRBV9 with TRBJ2-1; 9 bases match TRBD1. Germline loops: CDR1 SGDLS, CDR2 YYNGEE. The CDR3 has 14 residues. The V gene end was trimmed by 5 bases and the J gene end by 10 bases; junction bases not matched to a gene: 10. The CDR3 protein is CASSPGTGSSEQFF. The DNA for the CDR3 is TGTGCCAGCAGTCCCGGGACAGGGTCATCGGAGCAGTTCTTC.

The V call is TRBV19, the J call TRBJ2-7, with TRBD1 identical over 11 bases. Trimming took 9 bases from V and 0 from J; bases not matched to a gene: 4. Germline lookup yields CDR1 LNHDA and CDR2 SQIVND (reference sequence). This CDR3 contains 14 residues. The CDR3 spells CASEGTGGSYEQYF. CDR3 in DNA: TGTGCCAGCGAGGGGACAGGGGGCTCCTACGAGCAGTACTTC.

CDR3 sequence: CASSPRATSGNTIYF. The CDR3 DNA reads as TGTGCCAGCTCACCACGGGCCACCTCTGGAAACACCATATATTTT. The gene calls are TRBV18 and TRBJ1-3; no clear D gene. Germline lookup yields CDR1 KGHSH and CDR2 LQKENI. This CDR3 spans 15 amino acids. The V and J ends lost 1 base and 0 bases respectively, with 7 bases between them.